These 4 T cell receptor beta chains came from one sample sequenced in a study of prognosis after radiotherapy for stage I lung cancer. Template was genomic DNA; TCR beta CDR3 amplified in two multiplex PCR rounds. First-round PCR, the initial amplification, used primers specific to each TRBV and TRBJ gene. TCRdb recomputed calls from the multiplex PCR reads with MiXCR, one row per CDR3 protein. The data hold 13,000 to 15,000 distinct CDR3 sequences, with 25% to 35% observed a single time. Sequencing used PBMCs, obtained before or after stereotactic body radiation therapy (not recorded which). These TCRs come from a donor over 45 with non-small cell lung cancer.

The V gene is TRBV9, the J gene TRBJ2-5; no clear D. Trimming left V 0 bases short and J 7 bases short, with 16 bases between. The CDR3 is 15 amino acids. Per germline, CDR1 SGDLS and CDR2 YYNGEE. The CDR3 reads CASSVAVTNRGTQYF. The CDR3, as DNA: TGTGCCAGCAGCGTAGCGGTTACAAACCGAGGGACCCAGTACTTC.

This clonotype was observed at least ten times. This chain connects TRBV20-1 to TRBJ1-2, with D perhaps matching TRBD1 (5 bases). Germline-derived CDR1 and CDR2 are DFQATT and SNEGSKA (reference sequence). V lost 6 bases to trimming and J lost 1 base, with 12 bases between them. CDR3 length: 13 amino acids. CDR3 nucleotide sequence: TGCAGTGCCAGCTTGGGACTTAACTATGGCTACACCTTC. This codes for CSASLGLNYGYTF.

This clonotype was seen a handful of times. It differs at one base from a far larger clone, so likely a read error. This chain joins TRBV6-2 or TRBV6-3 and TRBJ1-3, with D uncertain. The CDR3 covers 16 residues. Deletions cut 0 bases from V and 0 bases from J, with 9 bases between. Germline V gives CDR1 MNHEY, CDR2 SVGEGT. As DNA, the CDR3 is TGTGCCAGCAGTTACTCGTCATGGGGCTCTGGAAACACCATATATTTT. Protein sequence: CASSYSSWGSGNTIYF.

This clonotype came up many times. This chain links TRBV28 with TRBJ1-5, with D perhaps matching TRBD1 (6 bases). V lost 4 bases and J 2 bases, leaving 15 bases between the germline ends. Germline V gives CDR1 MDHEN, CDR2 SYDVKM. The CDR3 has 16 amino acids. The CDR3 DNA reads as TGTGCCAGCAGTTCCAACGGACAGTTGGGCAATCAGCCCCAGCATTTT. This translates into CASSSNGQLGNQPQHF.